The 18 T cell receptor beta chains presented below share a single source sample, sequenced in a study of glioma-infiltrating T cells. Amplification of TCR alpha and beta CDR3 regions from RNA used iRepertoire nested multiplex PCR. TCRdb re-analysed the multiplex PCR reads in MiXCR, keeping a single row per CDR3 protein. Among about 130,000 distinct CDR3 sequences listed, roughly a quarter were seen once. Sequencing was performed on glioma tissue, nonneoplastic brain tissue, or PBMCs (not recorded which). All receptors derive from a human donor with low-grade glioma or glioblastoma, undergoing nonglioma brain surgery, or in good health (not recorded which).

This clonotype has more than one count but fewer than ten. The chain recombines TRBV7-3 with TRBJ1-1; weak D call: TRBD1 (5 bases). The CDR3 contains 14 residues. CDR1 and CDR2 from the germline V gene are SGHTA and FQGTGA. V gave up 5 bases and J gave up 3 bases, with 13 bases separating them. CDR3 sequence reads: CASSHGGEYTEAFF. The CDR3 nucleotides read TGTGCCAGCAGCCACGGGGGGGAGTACACTGAAGCTTTCTTT.

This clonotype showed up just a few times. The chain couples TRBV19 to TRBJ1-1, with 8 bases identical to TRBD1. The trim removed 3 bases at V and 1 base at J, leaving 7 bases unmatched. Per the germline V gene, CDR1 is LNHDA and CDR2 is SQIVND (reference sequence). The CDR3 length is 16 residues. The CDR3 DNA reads TGTGCCAGTAGTATCCTTCAGGGGGCGAAGAACACTGAAGCTTTCTTT. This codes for CASSILQGAKNTEAFF.

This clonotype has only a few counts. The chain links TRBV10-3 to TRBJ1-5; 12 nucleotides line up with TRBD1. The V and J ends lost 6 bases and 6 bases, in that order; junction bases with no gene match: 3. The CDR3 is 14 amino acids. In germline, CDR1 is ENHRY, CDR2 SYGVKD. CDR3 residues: CAIRPGQGAQPQHF. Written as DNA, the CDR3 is TGTGCCATCAGACCGGGACAGGGGGCTCAGCCCCAGCATTTT.

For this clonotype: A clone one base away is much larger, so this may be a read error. The CDR3 bases are TGTGCCGCATGCAACGGGGGCGGAGATACGCAGTATTTT. Translated: CAACNGGGDTQYF. The rearrangement joins TRBV24-1 to TRBJ2-3, with D perhaps given as TRBD1 or TRBD2 (6 bases each). Trimming took 12 bases from V and 5 from J, leaving 17 bases between them. Germline V gene lookup returns CDR1 KGHDR and CDR2 SFDVKD. CDR3 length equals 13 residues.

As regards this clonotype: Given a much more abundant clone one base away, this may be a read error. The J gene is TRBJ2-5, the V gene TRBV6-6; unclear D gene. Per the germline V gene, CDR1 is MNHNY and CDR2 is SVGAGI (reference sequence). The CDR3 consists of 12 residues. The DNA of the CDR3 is TGTGCCAGAAGTTACTCTGGGGAGACCCAGTACTTC. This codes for CARSYSGETQYF.

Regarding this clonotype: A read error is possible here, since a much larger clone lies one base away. For the CDR3, the DNA is TGTGCCAGCAGTTCCACTCGGGGACAGGGCTACAATGAGCAGTACTTC. This gives the protein CASSSTRGQGYNEQYF. V and J are TRBV6-6 and TRBJ2-1, with 9 bases aligning to TRBD1. The DNA end lines up better with TRBJ2-7; the J call may be wrong. The V gene's germline CDR1 is MNHNY and CDR2 SVGAGI (reference sequence). The CDR3 loop spans 16 amino acids.

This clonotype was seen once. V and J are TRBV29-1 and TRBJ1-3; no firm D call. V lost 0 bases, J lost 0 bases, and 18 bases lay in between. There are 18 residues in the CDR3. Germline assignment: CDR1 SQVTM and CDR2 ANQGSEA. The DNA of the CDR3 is TGCAGCGTTGAAGAATTCAGAAAACCAGGACCCTCTGGAAACACCATATATTTT. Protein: CSVEEFRKPGPSGNTIYF. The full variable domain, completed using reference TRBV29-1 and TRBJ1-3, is SAVISQKPSRDICQRGTSLTIQCQVDSQVTMMFWYRQQPGQSLTLIATANQGSEATYESGFVIDKFPISRPNLTFSTLTVSNMSPEDSSIYLCSVEEFRKPGPSGNTIYFGEGSWLTVV.

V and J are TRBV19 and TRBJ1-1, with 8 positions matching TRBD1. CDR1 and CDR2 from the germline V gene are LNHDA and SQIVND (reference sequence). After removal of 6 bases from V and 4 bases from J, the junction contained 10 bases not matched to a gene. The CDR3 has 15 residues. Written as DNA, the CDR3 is TGTGCCAGTAGGGTACTGACAGGGGTCGGCACTGAAGCTTTCTTT. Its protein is CASRVLTGVGTEAFF. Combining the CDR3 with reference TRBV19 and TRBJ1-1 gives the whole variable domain DGGITQSPKYLFRKEGQNVTLSCEQNLNHDAMYWYRQDPGQGLRLIYYSQIVNDFQKGDIAEGYSVSREKKESFPLTVTSAQKNPTAFYLCASRVLTGVGTEAFFGQGTRLTVV.

The CDR3 region is CSARDTGGKNIQYF. In nucleotides, the CDR3 is TGCAGTGCTAGAGACACGGGGGGCAAAAACATTCAGTACTTC. The chain links TRBV20-1 to TRBJ2-4, with 7 positions matching TRBD2. The CDR3 sequence is 14 residues long. CDR1 is DFQATT, CDR2 SNEGSKA, per germline (reference sequence). With V trimmed by 0 bases and J by 3 bases, 2 bases remained unmatched.

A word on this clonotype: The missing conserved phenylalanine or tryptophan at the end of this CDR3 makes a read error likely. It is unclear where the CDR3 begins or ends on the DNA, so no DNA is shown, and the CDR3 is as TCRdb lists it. The chain's CDR3 is CSARGGTGTGQPKHL. V is TRBV20-1 and J is TRBJ1-5; TRBD1 is taken as the D call from the table, unchecked against the DNA. The CDR3 is 15 amino acids long, termini counted. In germline, CDR1 is DFQATT, CDR2 SNEGSKA (reference sequence).

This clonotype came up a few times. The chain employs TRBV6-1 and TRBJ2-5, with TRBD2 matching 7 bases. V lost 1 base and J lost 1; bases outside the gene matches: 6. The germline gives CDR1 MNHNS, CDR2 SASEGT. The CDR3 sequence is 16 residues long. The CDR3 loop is CASSEGVAGAQETQYF. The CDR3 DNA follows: TGTGCCAGCAGTGAAGGAGTAGCGGGCGCCCAAGAGACCCAGTACTTC.

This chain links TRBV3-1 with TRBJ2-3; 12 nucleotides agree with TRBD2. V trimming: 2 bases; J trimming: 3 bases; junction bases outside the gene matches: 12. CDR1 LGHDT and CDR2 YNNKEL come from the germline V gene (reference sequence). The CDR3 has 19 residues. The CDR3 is CASSQPSNLAGGLTDTQYF. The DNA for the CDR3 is TGTGCCAGCAGCCAACCTTCCAACCTAGCGGGGGGGCTGACAGATACGCAGTATTTT.

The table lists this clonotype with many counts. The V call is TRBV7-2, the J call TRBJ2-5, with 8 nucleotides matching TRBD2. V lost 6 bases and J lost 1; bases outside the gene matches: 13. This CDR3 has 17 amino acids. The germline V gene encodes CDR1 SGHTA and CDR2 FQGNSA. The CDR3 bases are TGTGCCAGCAGTTCCGACGGGAGCGGGGGAGCCCAAGAGACCCAGTACTTC. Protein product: CASSSDGSGGAQETQYF.

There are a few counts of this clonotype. This chain's CDR3 is CASSLKLRTDTQYF. The CDR3 bases are TGTGCCAGCAGCTTAAAACTCCGCACAGATACGCAGTATTTT. J is TRBJ2-3 and V is TRBV5-4, with D unresolved. Germline V CDR1 and CDR2: SGHNT, YYREEE (reference sequence). CDR3 length equals 14 residues. Between the trimmed V and J ends, which lost 2 bases and 1 base, there was a span of 8 bases.

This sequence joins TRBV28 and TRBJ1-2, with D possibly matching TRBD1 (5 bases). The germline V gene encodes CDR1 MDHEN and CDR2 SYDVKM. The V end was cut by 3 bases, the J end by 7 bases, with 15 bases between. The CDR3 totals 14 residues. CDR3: CASSLRGGVVGYTF. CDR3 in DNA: TGTGCCAGCAGTTTGCGCGGGGGGGTGGTTGGCTACACCTTC.

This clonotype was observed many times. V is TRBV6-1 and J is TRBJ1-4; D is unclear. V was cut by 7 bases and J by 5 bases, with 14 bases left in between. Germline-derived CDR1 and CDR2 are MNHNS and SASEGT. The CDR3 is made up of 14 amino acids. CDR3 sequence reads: CASTKTGENEKLFF. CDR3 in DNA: TGTGCCAGCACCAAGACGGGCGAAAATGAAAAACTGTTTTTT.

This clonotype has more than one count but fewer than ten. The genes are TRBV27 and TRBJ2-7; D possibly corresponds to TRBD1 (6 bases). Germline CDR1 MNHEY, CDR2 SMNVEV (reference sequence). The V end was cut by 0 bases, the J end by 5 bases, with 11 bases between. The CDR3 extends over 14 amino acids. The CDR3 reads CASSLSGRGDEQYV. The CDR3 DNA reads TGTGCCAGCAGTTTATCAGGCAGGGGAGACGAGCAGTACGTC.

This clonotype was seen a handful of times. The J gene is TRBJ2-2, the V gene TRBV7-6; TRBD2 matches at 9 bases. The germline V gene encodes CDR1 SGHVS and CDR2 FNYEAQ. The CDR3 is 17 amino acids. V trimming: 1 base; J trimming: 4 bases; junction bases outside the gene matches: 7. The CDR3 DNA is TGTGCCAGCAGCTTAGTTGCGCGGGGGGGCCCCACCGGGGAGCTGTTTTTT. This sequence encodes CASSLVARGGPTGELFF.